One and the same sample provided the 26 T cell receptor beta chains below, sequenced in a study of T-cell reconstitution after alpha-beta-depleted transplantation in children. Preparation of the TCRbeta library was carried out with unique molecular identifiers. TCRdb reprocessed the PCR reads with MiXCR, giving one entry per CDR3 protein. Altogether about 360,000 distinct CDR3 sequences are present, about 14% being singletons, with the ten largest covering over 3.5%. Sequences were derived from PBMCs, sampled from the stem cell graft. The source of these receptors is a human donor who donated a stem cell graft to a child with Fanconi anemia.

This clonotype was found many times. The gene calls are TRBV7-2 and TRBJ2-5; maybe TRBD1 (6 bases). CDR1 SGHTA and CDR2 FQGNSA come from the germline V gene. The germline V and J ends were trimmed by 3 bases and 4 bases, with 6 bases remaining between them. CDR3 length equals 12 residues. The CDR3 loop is CASSFRGETQYF. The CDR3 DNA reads TGTGCCAGCAGCTTCAGGGGAGAGACCCAGTACTTC.

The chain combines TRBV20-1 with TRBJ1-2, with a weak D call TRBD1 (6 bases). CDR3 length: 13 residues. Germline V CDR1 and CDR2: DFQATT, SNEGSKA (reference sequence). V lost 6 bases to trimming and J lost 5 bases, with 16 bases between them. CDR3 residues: CSAGGTATYGYTF. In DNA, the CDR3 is TGCAGTGCAGGGGGGACGGCCACGTATGGCTACACCTTC.

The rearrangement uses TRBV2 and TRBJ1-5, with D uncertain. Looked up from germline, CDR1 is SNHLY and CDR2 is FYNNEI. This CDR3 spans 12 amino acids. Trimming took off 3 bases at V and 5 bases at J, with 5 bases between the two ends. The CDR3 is CASSEGYQPQHF. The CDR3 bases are TGTGCCAGCAGTGAGGGATATCAGCCCCAGCATTTT.

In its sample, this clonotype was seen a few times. The CDR3 nucleotides are TGCGCCAGCAGCTTGAGACCCCAGGGGAATCAAGCCGGGGAGCTGTTTTTT. As protein: CASSLRPQGNQAGELFF. This chain connects TRBV5-1 to TRBJ2-2; maybe TRBD1 (6 bases). The CDR3 consists of 17 residues. Trimming removed 1 base from V and 6 bases from J, with 19 bases in between. The V gene's germline CDR1 is SGHRS and CDR2 YFSETQ.

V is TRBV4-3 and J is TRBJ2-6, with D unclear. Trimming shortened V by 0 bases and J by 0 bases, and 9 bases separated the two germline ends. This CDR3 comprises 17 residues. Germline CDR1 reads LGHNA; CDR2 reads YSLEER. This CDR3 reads CASSQDFGPSGANVLTF. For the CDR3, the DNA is TGCGCCAGCAGCCAAGATTTCGGGCCCTCTGGGGCCAACGTCCTGACTTTC.

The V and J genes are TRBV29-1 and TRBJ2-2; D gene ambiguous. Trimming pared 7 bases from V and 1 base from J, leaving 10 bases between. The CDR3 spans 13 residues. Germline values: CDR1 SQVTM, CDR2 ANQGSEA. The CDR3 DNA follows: TGCAGCGCCTGTGGGGTGAACACCGGGGAGCTGTTTTTT. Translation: CSACGVNTGELFF.

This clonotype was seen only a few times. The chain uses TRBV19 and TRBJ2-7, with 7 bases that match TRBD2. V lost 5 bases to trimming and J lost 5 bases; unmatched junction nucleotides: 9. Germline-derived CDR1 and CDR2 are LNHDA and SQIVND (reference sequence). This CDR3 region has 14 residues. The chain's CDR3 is CASSPSGLGNEQYF. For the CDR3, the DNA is TGTGCCAGTAGTCCTAGCGGTCTAGGGAACGAGCAGTACTTC.

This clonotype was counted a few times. In DNA form, the CDR3 reads TGTGCCAGCAGTTATGCAGGGGGTCAGCCCCAGCATTTT. This codes for CASSYAGGQPQHF. This chain joins TRBV6-2 or TRBV6-3 and TRBJ1-5; 7 bases fit TRBD1. This CDR3 is built from 13 residues. Germline V gives CDR1 MNHEY, CDR2 SVGEGT. The V segment lost 3 bases and the J segment 6 bases; nucleotides outside the gene matches: 2.

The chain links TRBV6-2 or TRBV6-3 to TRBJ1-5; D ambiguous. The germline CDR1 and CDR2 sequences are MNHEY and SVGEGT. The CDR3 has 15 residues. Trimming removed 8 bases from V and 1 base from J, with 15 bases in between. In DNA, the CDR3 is TGTGCCAGCCGATCGAGAGTCGGGAGCAATCAGCCCCAGCATTTT. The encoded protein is CASRSRVGSNQPQHF.

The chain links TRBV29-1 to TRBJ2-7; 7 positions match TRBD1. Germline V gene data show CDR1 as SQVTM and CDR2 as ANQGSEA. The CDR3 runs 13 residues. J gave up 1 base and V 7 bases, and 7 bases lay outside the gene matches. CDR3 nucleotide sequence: TGCAGCGCGACCGACAGGGAATCCTACGAGCAGTACTTC. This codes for CSATDRESYEQYF.

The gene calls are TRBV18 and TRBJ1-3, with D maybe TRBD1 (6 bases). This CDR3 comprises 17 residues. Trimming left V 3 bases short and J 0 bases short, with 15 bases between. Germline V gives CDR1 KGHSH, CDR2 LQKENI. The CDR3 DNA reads TGTGCCAGCTCACCCGACAGGACACTCTTCTCTGGAAACACCATATATTTT. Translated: CASSPDRTLFSGNTIYF.

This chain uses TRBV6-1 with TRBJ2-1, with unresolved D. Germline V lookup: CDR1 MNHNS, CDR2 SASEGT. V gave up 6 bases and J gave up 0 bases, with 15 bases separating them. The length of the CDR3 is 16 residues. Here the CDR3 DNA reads TGTGCCAGCAGGCGCGACACCATAAGCTCCTACAATGAGCAGTTCTTC. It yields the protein CASRRDTISSYNEQFF.

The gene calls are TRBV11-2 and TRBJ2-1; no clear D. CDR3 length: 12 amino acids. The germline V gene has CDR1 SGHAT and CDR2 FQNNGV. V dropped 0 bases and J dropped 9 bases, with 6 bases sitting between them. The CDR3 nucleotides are TGTGCCAGCAGCTTAGAGAGGTCTGAGCAGTTCTTC. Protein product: CASSLERSEQFF.

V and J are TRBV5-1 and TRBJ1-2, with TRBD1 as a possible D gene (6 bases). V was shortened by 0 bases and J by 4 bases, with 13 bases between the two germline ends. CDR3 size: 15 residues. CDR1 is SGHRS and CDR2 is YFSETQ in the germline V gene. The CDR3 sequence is CASSLGSGGSYGYTF. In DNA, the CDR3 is TGCGCCAGCAGCTTGGGTTCCGGGGGCTCCTATGGCTACACCTTC.

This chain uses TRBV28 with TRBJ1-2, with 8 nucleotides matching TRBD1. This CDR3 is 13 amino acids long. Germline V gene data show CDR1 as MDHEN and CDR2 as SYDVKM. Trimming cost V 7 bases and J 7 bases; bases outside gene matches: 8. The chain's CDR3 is CASTTGVLIGYTF. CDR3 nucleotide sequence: TGTGCCAGCACGACAGGGGTTTTAATTGGCTACACCTTC.

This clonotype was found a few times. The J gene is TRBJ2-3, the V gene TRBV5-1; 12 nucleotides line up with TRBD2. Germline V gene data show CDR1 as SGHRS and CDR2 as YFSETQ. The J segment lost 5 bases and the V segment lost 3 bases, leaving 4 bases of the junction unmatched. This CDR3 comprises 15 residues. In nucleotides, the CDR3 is TGCGCCAGCAGCTCTAGCGGGGGGGCCGAAGATACGCAGTATTTT. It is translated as CASSSSGGAEDTQYF.

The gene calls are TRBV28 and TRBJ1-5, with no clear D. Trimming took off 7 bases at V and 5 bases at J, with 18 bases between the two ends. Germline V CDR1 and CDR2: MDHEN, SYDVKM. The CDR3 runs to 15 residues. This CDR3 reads CASMASNLADQPQHF. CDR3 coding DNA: TGTGCCAGCATGGCCAGCAACCTCGCTGATCAGCCCCAGCATTTT.

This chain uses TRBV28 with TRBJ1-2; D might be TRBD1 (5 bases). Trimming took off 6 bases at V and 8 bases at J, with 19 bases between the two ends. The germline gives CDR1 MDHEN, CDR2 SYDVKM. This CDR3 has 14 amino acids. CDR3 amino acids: CASRPAVGGAGYTF. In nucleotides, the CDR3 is TGTGCCAGCAGGCCGGCGGTGGGGGGTGCGGGCTACACCTTC.

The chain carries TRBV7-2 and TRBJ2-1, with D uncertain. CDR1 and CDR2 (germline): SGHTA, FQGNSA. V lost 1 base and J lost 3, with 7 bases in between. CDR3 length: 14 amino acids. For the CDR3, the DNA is TGTGCCAGCAGCTTAGAGACAAACTACAATGAGCAGTTCTTC. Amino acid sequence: CASSLETNYNEQFF.

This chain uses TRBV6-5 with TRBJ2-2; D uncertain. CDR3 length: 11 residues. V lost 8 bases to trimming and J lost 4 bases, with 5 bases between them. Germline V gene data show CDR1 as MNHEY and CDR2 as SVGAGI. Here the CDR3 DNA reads TGTGCCAGCGAGAGCACCGGGGAGCTGTTTTTT. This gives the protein CASESTGELFF.

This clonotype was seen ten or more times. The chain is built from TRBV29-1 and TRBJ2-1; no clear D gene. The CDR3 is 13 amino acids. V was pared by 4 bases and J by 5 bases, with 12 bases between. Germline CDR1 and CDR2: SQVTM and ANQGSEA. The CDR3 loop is CSVGAEFDNEQFF. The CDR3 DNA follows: TGCAGCGTTGGGGCAGAATTTGACAATGAGCAGTTCTTC.

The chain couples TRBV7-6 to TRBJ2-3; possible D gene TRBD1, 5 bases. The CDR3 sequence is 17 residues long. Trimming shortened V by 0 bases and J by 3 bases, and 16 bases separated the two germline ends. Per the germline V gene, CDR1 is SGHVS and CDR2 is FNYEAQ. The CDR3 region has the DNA TGTGCCAGCAGCTTAGCGTTTCCTCAGGGTGGGACAGATACGCAGTATTTT. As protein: CASSLAFPQGGTDTQYF.

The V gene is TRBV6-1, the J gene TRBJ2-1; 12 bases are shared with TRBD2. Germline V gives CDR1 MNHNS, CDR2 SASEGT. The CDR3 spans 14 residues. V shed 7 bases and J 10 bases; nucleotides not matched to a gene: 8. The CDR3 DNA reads TGTGCCAGCAATCCTAGCGGGGGGGCAGGAGAGCAGTTCTTC. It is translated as CASNPSGGAGEQFF.

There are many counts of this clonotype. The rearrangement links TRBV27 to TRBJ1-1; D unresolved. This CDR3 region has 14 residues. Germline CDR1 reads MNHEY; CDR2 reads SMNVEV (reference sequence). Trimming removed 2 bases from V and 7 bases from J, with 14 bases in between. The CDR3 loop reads CASSLQGPRGEAFF. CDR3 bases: TGTGCCAGCAGTTTACAAGGTCCCCGTGGTGAAGCTTTCTTT.

The CDR3 here is CASSLEGTGYTEAFF. The CDR3, as DNA: TGTGCCAGCAGCTTAGAGGGGACAGGGTACACTGAAGCTTTCTTT. The chain links TRBV7-8 to TRBJ1-1, with 9 bases fitting TRBD1. The J segment lost 3 bases and the V segment lost 1 base, leaving 3 bases of the junction unmatched. In germline, CDR1 is SGHVS, CDR2 FQNEAQ. The CDR3 has 15 residues.

CDR3 coding DNA: TGCGCCAGCAGCTCGGGGGCAGGGCTGGCTTTCTTT. Encoded protein: CASSSGAGLAFF. The rearrangement links TRBV5-1 to TRBJ1-1; tentatively, D is TRBD1 (6 bases). CDR3 length: 12 amino acids. V was shortened by 3 bases and J by 11 bases, with 14 bases between the two germline ends. Germline values: CDR1 SGHRS, CDR2 YFSETQ.